Presented here are 17 T cell receptor beta chains from one specimen sequenced in a study of blood T cell repertoires in COVID-19. Sequenced by immunoSEQ multiplex PCR; TCRdb stores in-frame clones only, minus some. In the table there are about 160,000 clones, about 85% of which are singletons. Material for sequencing was peripheral blood. These receptors were taken from a man at least 80 years old with COVID-19, enrolled during active disease.

The gene calls are TRBV6-6 and TRBJ1-5; D gene unclear. Germline lookup yields CDR1 MNHNY and CDR2 SVGAGI (reference sequence). The CDR3 runs 13 residues. V lost 7 bases and J 1 base, leaving 8 bases between the germline ends. The DNA of the CDR3 is TGTGCCAGCACGGCCGGGAGCAATCAGCCCCAGCATTTT. Protein: CASTAGSNQPQHF.

Only one count was recorded for this clone. This chain connects TRBV12-3 or TRBV12-4 to TRBJ1-1; the D gene is possibly TRBD1 (6 bases). The length of the CDR3 is 13 residues. V lost 6 bases and J 4 bases, leaving 12 bases between the germline ends. In DNA, the CDR3 is TGTGCCAGCAGCCCTGACAGGAGCACTGAAGCTTTCTTT. Translated: CASSPDRSTEAFF.

The CDR3 sequence: CASSLAVNYGYTF. CDR3 bases: TGTGCCAGCAGCTTGGCAGTTAACTATGGCTACACCTTC. The chain combines TRBV5-5 with TRBJ1-2; D ambiguous. V lost 0 bases and J lost 1, with 4 bases in between. This CDR3 comprises 13 residues. The germline V gene has CDR1 SGHKS and CDR2 YYEKEE (reference sequence).

The rearrangement joins TRBV5-1 to TRBJ2-1; 16 nucleotides align to TRBD2. This CDR3 has 17 amino acids. J was trimmed by 9 bases and V by 0 bases; bases with no gene match: 6. Germline CDR1 and CDR2: SGHRS and YFSETQ. CDR3 region: CASSLEPGTSGGAEQFF. In DNA, the CDR3 is TGCGCCAGCAGCTTGGAACCAGGGACTAGCGGGGGGGCTGAGCAGTTCTTC.

The chain joins TRBV18 to TRBJ1-4, with D unresolved. The germline V and J ends were trimmed by 2 bases and 0 bases, with 7 bases remaining between them. The germline CDR1 and CDR2 sequences are KGHSH and LQKENI. The CDR3 runs to 15 residues. This CDR3 is CASSPGLSTNEKLFF. CDR3 DNA sequence: TGTGCCAGCTCACCAGGGCTTTCAACTAATGAAAAACTGTTTTTT.

V and J are TRBV2 and TRBJ2-3; 15 nucleotides line up with TRBD2. V dropped 7 bases and J dropped 2; count of bases not matched to a gene: 10. The CDR3 length is 18 residues. Looked up from germline, CDR1 is SNHLY and CDR2 is FYNNEI. DNA for the CDR3: TGTGCCAGCACCGGACTAGCGGGGGGGCCGGGGATCACAGATACGCAGTATTTT. Translation gives CASTGLAGGPGITDTQYF.

The chain couples TRBV7-6 to TRBJ1-2; 7 bases are a match to TRBD1. Germline CDR1 SGHVS, CDR2 FNYEAQ. V gave up 3 bases and J gave up 10 bases; unmatched junction bases: 5. The CDR3 extends over 12 amino acids. The CDR3 sequence: CASSFTGDDYTF. The CDR3 nucleotides read TGTGCCAGCAGCTTCACAGGGGACGACTACACCTTC.

This clone was seen only a few times. The V call is TRBV6-2 or TRBV6-3, the J call TRBJ2-7, with 9 bases lining up with TRBD2. With 2 bases clipped from V and 0 bases from J, the junction kept 5 bases outside the gene matches. CDR1 is MNHEY and CDR2 is SVGEGT in the germline V gene. The CDR3 spans 16 residues. CDR3 coding DNA: TGTGCCAGCAGTTACCTAGCGGGACCGATCTCCTACGAGCAGTACTTC. It encodes CASSYLAGPISYEQYF.

The genes are TRBV14 and TRBJ1-6; 7 bases fit TRBD1. Looked up from germline, CDR1 is SGHDN and CDR2 is FVKESK. The V segment lost 0 bases and the J segment 12 bases; nucleotides outside the gene matches: 11. The CDR3 sequence is 16 residues long. CDR3 DNA: TGTGCCAGCAGCCAAGACTGGCAGGGGGATCGGAGACCCCTCCACTTT. Translating it yields CASSQDWQGDRRPLHF.

Comments on this clone: Other DNA sequences within the sample encode an identical CDR3. The chain carries TRBV7-2 and TRBJ2-3, with 10 bases identical to TRBD2. This CDR3 has 15 residues. After removal of 5 bases from V and 0 bases from J, the junction contained 2 bases not matched to a gene. Germline-derived CDR1 and CDR2 are SGHTA and FQGNSA. DNA of the CDR3: TGTGCCAGCAGCCGGACTAGCGGAAGCACAGATACGCAGTATTTT. Translated, it gives CASSRTSGSTDTQYF.

The gene calls are TRBV7-9 and TRBJ2-6; maybe TRBD1 (6 bases). V was shortened by 5 bases and J by 0 bases, with 17 bases between the two germline ends. Germline CDR1 SEHNR, CDR2 FQNEAQ (reference sequence). This CDR3 region has 18 residues. CDR3 nucleotides: TGTGCCAGCAGCCCGTGGGGTCAGGGGACCTCTGGGGCCAACGTCCTGACTTTC. Translated: CASSPWGQGTSGANVLTF.

The chain is built from TRBV5-1 and TRBJ2-3; 15 positions agree with TRBD2. The CDR3 is 19 residues long. Germline values: CDR1 SGHRS, CDR2 YFSETQ. The junction had 11 bases not matched to a gene; V was cut back by 5 bases and J by 1 base. CDR3 amino acids: CASSWPGTSGGTRTDTQYF. The CDR3 DNA reads as TGCGCCAGCAGTTGGCCCGGGACTAGCGGGGGGACACGCACAGATACGCAGTATTTT.

This clone has a single count. The sample has other DNA sequences that encode this CDR3 too. The chain links TRBV18 to TRBJ2-3, with TRBD2 matching 11 bases. The CDR3 is made up of 15 amino acids. Germline trimming cut 5 bases from V and 1 base from J; bases unmatched to any gene: 2. Germline V CDR1 and CDR2: KGHSH, LQKENI. This CDR3 is CASSSTSGGTDTQYF. Here the CDR3 DNA reads TGTGCCAGCTCATCGACTAGCGGGGGCACAGATACGCAGTATTTT. The whole variable domain, remainder taken from reference TRBV18 and TRBJ2-3, is NAGVMQNPRHLVRRRGQEARLRCSPMKGHSHVYWYRQLPEEGLKFMVYLQKENIIDESGMPKERFSAEFPKEGPSILRIQQVVRGDSAAYFCASSSTSGGTDTQYFGPGTRLTVL.

DNA of the CDR3: TGTGCCAGCAGCCACCTCGACAGGACCCTTCTCTATGGCTACACCTTC. Amino acids: CASSHLDRTLLYGYTF. The V and J genes are TRBV3-1 (or the pseudogene TRBV3-2) and TRBJ1-2; tentatively, D is TRBD1 (6 bases). Germline assignment: CDR1 LGHDT and CDR2 YNNKEL (reference sequence). The CDR3 loop spans 16 amino acids. With 3 bases removed from V and 4 bases from J, the gap between germline ends came to 18 bases.

The V call is TRBV5-1, the J call TRBJ1-2; the match to TRBD1 covers 9 bases. Trimming cost V 5 bases and J 3 bases; bases outside gene matches: 14. Germline CDR1 SGHRS, CDR2 YFSETQ. The CDR3 covers 17 residues. CDR3: CASSSGQGRVSDYGYTF. The CDR3 DNA reads TGCGCCAGCAGTTCGGGACAGGGAAGGGTCTCTGACTATGGCTACACCTTC.

The chain couples TRBV5-8 to TRBJ2-7; 9 bases match TRBD1. Germline trimming cut 4 bases from V and 0 bases from J; bases unmatched to any gene: 5. There are 15 residues in the CDR3. Looked up from germline, CDR1 is SGHTS and CDR2 is YDEGEE. The CDR3 reads CASSPGQGFSYEQYF. The CDR3 DNA sequence: TGTGCCAGCAGCCCCGGACAGGGGTTCTCCTACGAGCAGTACTTC.

V gene TRBV6-5 combines with J gene TRBJ1-2, with D possibly TRBD1 on 5 matching bases. The CDR3 sequence is 15 residues long. Germline V gives CDR1 MNHEY, CDR2 SVGAGI. Trimming left V 8 bases short and J 4 bases short, with 20 bases between. CDR3 in amino acids: CASDRKGGYFYGYTF. The CDR3 DNA is TGTGCCAGCGACAGAAAAGGTGGCTACTTCTATGGCTACACCTTC.